The TCR beta chain described here comes from a study of blood T cell repertoires in COVID-19. In the study overall: COVID-19 samples collected from the United States, Italy and Spain covered acute and convalescent phases. T cells, B-cell-depleted T cells, or PBMCs supplied cDNA or gDNA.

Repertoires were generated with immunoSEQ multiplex PCR, while TCRdb's copy carries only in-frame clones and drops some. Among some 260,000 clones, nearly 90% were seen once, and the ten largest hold 0.65% to 0.95%. Trimming removed 1 base at V and 4 bases at J, with 13 bases between. From germline, CDR1 is SEHNR and CDR2 FQNEAQ (reference sequence). This CDR3 is 15 amino acids long. The chain links TRBV7-9 to TRBJ1-2; no definite D call. This TCR came from a woman in her 30s with acute or convalescent COVID-19. The sequencing sample was made of peripheral blood. CDR3 coding DNA: TGTGCCAGCAGCTTAGGTGAAAACGAGGGCTATGGCTACACCTTC. This codes for CASSLGENEGYGYTF.